This TCR beta chain originates from a study of CXCR3-negative and CXCR3-positive naive CD8 T cells. Each TRB cDNA library was prepared by 5' RACE (with UMI labels). TCRdb reprocessed the 5' RACE reads and keeps a single row for each CDR3 protein, giving no DNA. This repertoire includes 50,000 to 75,000 distinct CDR3 sequences. Sequenced material: naive CXCR3- CD8+ T cells from blood. Subset: CD45RO-CCR7+CD27+CD95- naive CD8+ T cells lacking CXCR3 (TNR3-). This receptor was identified in a human donor in good health. Some clones in this sample may be carry-over from other donors' samples.

CDR3 protein: CASSTPTTGDEQYF. The chain employs TRBV7-9 and TRBJ2-7; TCRdb picks TRBD1, but there is no DNA to check that call. This CDR3 is 14 amino acids long. Looked up from germline, CDR1 is SEHNR and CDR2 is FQNEAQ (reference sequence).